The following is a TCR beta chain sequence with its context. The data were obtained in a study of blood T cells in healthy people across ages. Overall study: Using template switching, researchers captured about one barcoded beta molecule for each two T cells.

Alongside a J-beta primer mix, a sample-barcoded 5' primer served in a second PCR lasting about 7 to 11 cycles. Samples each returned at least 3 million CDR3-containing paired-end reads. TCRdb passed the 5' RACE reads through MiXCR, listing each CDR3 protein once. The sample holds more than 650,000 distinct CDR3 sequences; 53% are singletons and the top ten take approximately 40%. This CDR3 has 17 residues. Losses at the gene ends were 5 bases for V and 14 bases for J; bases not matched to a gene: 20. CDR1 is MNHNS and CDR2 is SASEGT in the germline V gene. Source material: blood. The rearrangement links TRBV6-1 to TRBJ2-3; 12 positions agree with TRBD2. The sequence derives from a man older than 75 in good health. CDR3 loop: CASSRPGLAGILRDAYF. The CDR3 DNA is TGTGCCAGCAGTCGTCCCGGACTAGCGGGAATCTTACGAGACGCGTATTTT.